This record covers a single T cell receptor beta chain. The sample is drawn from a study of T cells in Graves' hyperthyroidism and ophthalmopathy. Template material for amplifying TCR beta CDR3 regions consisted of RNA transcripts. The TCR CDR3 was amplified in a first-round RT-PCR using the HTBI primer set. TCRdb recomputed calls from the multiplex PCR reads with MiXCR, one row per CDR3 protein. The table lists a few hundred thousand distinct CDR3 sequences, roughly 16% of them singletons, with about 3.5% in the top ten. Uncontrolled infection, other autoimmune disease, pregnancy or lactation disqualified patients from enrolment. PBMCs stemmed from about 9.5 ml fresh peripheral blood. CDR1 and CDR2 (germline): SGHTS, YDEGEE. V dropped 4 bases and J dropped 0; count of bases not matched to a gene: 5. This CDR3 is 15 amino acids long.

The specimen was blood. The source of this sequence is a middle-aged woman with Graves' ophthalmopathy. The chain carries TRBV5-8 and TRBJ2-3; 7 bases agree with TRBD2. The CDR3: CASSQSGISTDTQYF. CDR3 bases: TGTGCCAGCAGCCAAAGCGGGATTAGCACAGATACGCAGTATTTT.